The 20 T cell receptor beta chains listed next were all sequenced from one sample in a study of blood T cell repertoires in COVID-19. Using immunoSEQ multiplex PCR, the repertoire was profiled, and TCRdb retains in-frame clones only, with some absent. The top ten hold about 1.2% of the sample, which has about 120,000 clones, 70% to 90% seen once. Sample: peripheral blood. All receptors come from a woman aged 80 or over with acute or convalescent COVID-19.

This clone has just a few counts. CDR3 nucleotides: TGTGCCATCAGTGGCAGGACTAGCGGGGAACTCACAGATACGCAGTATTTT. Translated, it gives CAISGRTSGELTDTQYF. The chain joins TRBV10-3 to TRBJ2-3; 12 bases align to TRBD2. Trimming took 4 bases from V and 2 from J; bases not matched to a gene: 7. Germline loops: CDR1 ENHRY, CDR2 SYGVKD. The CDR3 is 17 amino acids.

The chain employs TRBV6-6 and TRBJ1-1; D is unclear. Germline V gene data show CDR1 as MNHNY and CDR2 as SVGAGI (reference sequence). The CDR3 sequence is 11 residues long. Deletions cut 5 bases from V and 2 bases from J, with 3 bases between. CDR3 loop: CASSTNTEAFF. The CDR3 DNA sequence: TGTGCCAGCAGTACTAACACTGAAGCTTTCTTT.

This chain connects TRBV6-1 to TRBJ1-2; perhaps TRBD1 as D (6 bases). CDR1 MNHNS and CDR2 SASEGT come from the germline V gene. The length of the CDR3 is 14 residues. The V end lost 0 bases, the J end lost 7 bases, and 12 bases lay between the germline ends. Here the CDR3 reads CASSEARQESGYTF. The DNA for the CDR3 is TGTGCCAGCAGTGAAGCGCGACAGGAAAGTGGCTACACCTTC.

This clone was observed a few times. This chain uses TRBV5-6 with TRBJ1-5; 8 bases align to TRBD1. J was trimmed by 6 bases and V by 4 bases; bases with no gene match: 6. Looked up from germline, CDR1 is SGHDT and CDR2 is YYEEEE. This CDR3 has 14 amino acids. The CDR3, as DNA: TGTGCCAGCAGCCAGGGACAGGCTAGTCAGCCCCAGCATTTT. This encodes CASSQGQASQPQHF.

The V gene is TRBV10-2, the J gene TRBJ1-1; 7 bases fit TRBD1. This CDR3 has 15 amino acids. Germline lookup yields CDR1 WSHSY and CDR2 SAAADI. The V segment lost 7 bases and the J segment 5 bases; nucleotides outside the gene matches: 13. The CDR3 DNA reads TGCGCCAGCACGACAGGGTGGGGGGTGAGGACTGAAGCTTTCTTT. It yields the protein CASTTGWGVRTEAFF.

V usage is TRBV25-1 and J usage is TRBJ2-3; D is unclear. The V and J ends lost 1 base and 7 bases respectively, with 3 bases between them. This CDR3 has 11 residues. Germline CDR1 and CDR2: MGHDK and SYGVNS. The CDR3 DNA follows: TGTGCCAGCAGTGAATCTTATACGCAGTATTTT. It specifies CASSESYTQYF.

The V call is TRBV7-3, the J call TRBJ1-3, with D uncertain. Germline V CDR1 and CDR2: SGHTA, FQGTGA. Between the trimmed V and J ends, which lost 5 bases and 2 bases, there was a span of 7 bases. The CDR3 covers 13 residues. CDR3 sequence: CASSTTAGNTIYF. DNA of the CDR3: TGTGCCAGCAGCACCACGGCTGGAAACACCATATATTTT.

V gene TRBV15 combines with J gene TRBJ2-5; TRBD1 agrees at 7 bases. The J segment lost 2 bases and the V segment lost 4 bases, leaving 4 bases of the junction unmatched. CDR1 is LNHNV, CDR2 YYDKDF, per germline (reference sequence). CDR3 length: 14 residues. The CDR3 sequence is CATSKKDRQETQYF. CDR3 DNA sequence: TGTGCCACCAGCAAAAAGGACAGGCAAGAGACCCAGTACTTC.

The chain links TRBV9 to TRBJ2-7, with 7 bases identical to TRBD2. The V and J ends lost 2 bases and 3 bases, in that order; junction bases with no gene match: 5. Germline CDR1 is SGDLS and CDR2 is YYNGEE. This CDR3 region has 14 residues. The CDR3 nucleotides are TGTGCCAGCAGCGTCCTAGCGGAGAACTACGAGCAGTACTTC. As protein: CASSVLAENYEQYF. Complete variable domain (other parts from reference TRBV9 and TRBJ2-7): DSGVTQTPKHLITATGQRVTLRCSPRSGDLSVYWYQQSLDQGLQFLIQYYNGEERAKGNILERFSAQQFPDLHSELNLSSLELGDSALYFCASSVLAENYEQYFGPGTRLTVT.

Here the CDR3 reads CSASPGAGAFF. The CDR3 DNA follows: TGCAGTGCTAGTCCTGGGGCCGGAGCTTTCTTT. V usage is TRBV20-1 and J usage is TRBJ1-1; maybe TRBD1 (5 bases). CDR1 and CDR2 from the germline V gene are DFQATT and SNEGSKA (reference sequence). Trimming pared 3 bases from V and 10 bases from J, leaving 12 bases between. This CDR3 contains 11 residues.

Comment on this clone: The DNA is left out, because the CDR3 cannot be placed on it with certainty; the CDR3 is given as TCRdb lists it. The chain uses TRBV21-1 and TRBJ2-3; the DNA was not compared with TRBD1, the D call given in the table. TRBV21-1 is recorded as a pseudogene. The CDR3 comprises 18 residues, both ends counted. The CDR3 sequence is CASSKDFPFGQGTDTQYF.

This sequence joins TRBV7-2 and TRBJ1-4; TRBD1 is a possible D gene (6 bases). This CDR3 contains 14 residues. The germline V gene has CDR1 SGHTA and CDR2 FQGNSA. V gave up 1 base and J gave up 10 bases, with 13 bases separating them. In DNA form, the CDR3 reads TGTGCCAGCAGCTTAGGCCAGGGGCGTCGAAAACTGTTTTTT. Its translation is CASSLGQGRRKLFF.

V is TRBV7-2 and J is TRBJ2-2; TRBD1 matches 7 bases. There are 13 residues in the CDR3. Germline V gene lookup returns CDR1 SGHTA and CDR2 FQGNSA. The ends lost 4 bases at V and 5 bases at J; junction bases unmatched: 1. The CDR3 reads CASSSQGTGELFF. In nucleotides, the CDR3 is TGTGCCAGCAGCTCACAGGGGACCGGGGAGCTGTTTTTT. The whole variable domain, remainder taken from reference TRBV7-2 and TRBJ2-2, is GAGVSQSPSNKVTEKGKDVELRCDPISGHTALYWYRQSLGQGLEFLIYFQGNSAPDKSGLPSDRFSAERTGGSVSTLTIQRTQQEDSAVYLCASSSQGTGELFFGEGSRLTVL.

The rearrangement joins TRBV5-1 to TRBJ1-5; 9 positions match TRBD1. This CDR3 has 14 amino acids. Losses at the gene ends were 4 bases for V and 8 bases for J; bases not matched to a gene: 7. CDR1 SGHRS and CDR2 YFSETQ come from the germline V gene. The CDR3 DNA reads TGCGCCAGCAGCGTCACAGGGGGCGGGGAGCCCCAGCATTTT. This sequence encodes CASSVTGGGEPQHF.

This chain joins TRBV9 and TRBJ1-6; 9 positions match TRBD1. Germline V CDR1 and CDR2: SGDLS, YYNGEE. The J segment lost 10 bases and the V segment lost 3 bases, leaving 8 bases of the junction unmatched. This CDR3 spans 15 amino acids. The CDR3 nucleotides are TGTGCCAGCAGCGCTCGGGACAGGGAAAGCTCACCCCTCCACTTT. This translates into CASSARDRESSPLHF.

The V gene is TRBV19, the J gene TRBJ2-3; perhaps TRBD2 as D (7 bases). Trimming removed 6 bases at V and 2 bases at J, with 15 bases between. This CDR3 has 15 residues. Germline-derived CDR1 and CDR2 are LNHDA and SQIVND (reference sequence). CDR3 residues: CASRPGGAYTDTQYF. In nucleotides, the CDR3 is TGTGCCAGTAGGCCTGGGGGGGCCTACACAGATACGCAGTATTTT.

This sequence joins TRBV18 and TRBJ2-1; D remains unclear. V was shortened by 5 bases and J by 8 bases, with 16 bases between the two germline ends. The germline V gene has CDR1 KGHSH and CDR2 LQKENI. CDR3 length: 14 amino acids. CDR3 DNA sequence: TGTGCCAGCTCAGACACAGTCAAATCAGATGAGCAGTTCTTC. The encoded protein is CASSDTVKSDEQFF.

This rearrangement joins TRBV18 to TRBJ1-4, with D possibly matching TRBD1 (6 bases). Germline CDR1 and CDR2: KGHSH and LQKENI. The CDR3 is made up of 15 amino acids. The germline V and J ends were trimmed by 3 bases and 1 base, with 9 bases remaining between them. The CDR3: CASSPLQGTNEKLFF. In nucleotides, the CDR3 is TGTGCCAGCTCACCGTTACAGGGAACTAATGAAAAACTGTTTTTT.

The gene calls are TRBV7-9 and TRBJ2-7; TRBD2 matches at 11 bases. This CDR3 has 15 amino acids. CDR1 SEHNR and CDR2 FQNEAQ come from the germline V gene (reference sequence). The V segment lost 4 bases and the J segment 5 bases; nucleotides outside the gene matches: 7. The CDR3 coding sequence is TGTGCCAGCAGCTCCTTAGCGGGGGGGCCCAACGAGCAGTACTTC. Residues: CASSSLAGGPNEQYF.

J is TRBJ1-2 and V is TRBV28; 7 bases are shared with TRBD1. V lost 2 bases to trimming and J lost 4 bases; unmatched junction nucleotides: 4. This CDR3 comprises 14 residues. CDR1 and CDR2 (germline): MDHEN, SYDVKM. This CDR3 is CASSLTDRAYGYTF. CDR3 nucleotide sequence: TGTGCCAGCAGTTTAACCGACAGGGCCTATGGCTACACCTTC.